This TCR beta chain was found in a study of pediatric ulcerative colitis (dated by TCRdb to between 2018 and 2021). With respect to the entire study: Nine or ten newly diagnosed, treatment-naive pediatric ulcerative colitis patients and a few non-IBD control children each provided paired blood and rectal samples. Study-wide findings and limitations: For technical reasons, blood samples from a couple of patients gave substantially fewer templates, and these samples were excluded from the blood-rectal overlap analysis. A couple of rectal CDR3 clonotypes were found in every ulcerative colitis patient but in no control. Autologous blood-rectal clonal overlap was significantly higher in ulcerative colitis patients than in controls, suggesting increased T cell trafficking to inflamed tissue. The healthy control group was small, with only a few individuals. Features of the rectal repertoire distinguished controls, mild-moderate colitis patients and acute severe colitis patients, and in acute severe colitis rectal diversity was lower because of clonal expansions. Repertoires were derived from total lymphocyte DNA, so rare subsets such as regulatory T cells may have patterns not reflected.

Through the immunoSEQ TRB Survey service, multiplex V and J primers were used to amplify rearranged CDR3 beta regions from genomic DNA. To keep sequencing depth the same across samples, survey-level depth of up to 500,000 reads per sample was applied. Libraries were purified and pooled, and sequencing was performed on Illumina technology. In the paper's pipeline: Productive clonality, sample overlap, pairwise scatters, CDR3 beta length, V/D/J gene usage and productiveness were assessed with immunoSEQ online tools. Calculated diversity was defined as the number of unique rearrangements divided by total templates, multiplied by 100, and Shannon and Simpson indices were computed as well. Principal component analysis was performed on Z-score normalized data with the R prcomp function and the ggbiplot package. Blood-rectal clonal overlap within each subject was quantified with Morisita's index. Here the immuneACCESS table is served through TCRdb, limited to in-frame sequences with V and J called. Missing clones are a known gap in these copies; in checked studies unresolved V genes cover under half, and the rest lacks a known reason. The V and J calls and clone size were taken over from that table, and D and trimming were inferred from the DNA. The sample table records tens of thousands of clones; 75% to 90% of these occur just once. The top ten constitute approximately 1.5% of the sample.

From cysteine to phenylalanine, the CDR3 is 11 amino acids long. The kept DNA is CDR3 alone, 33 bases in frame from the first base. V was cut back by 3 bases and J by 3 bases, leaving a gap of 2 bases between them. The germline V gene supplies CDR1 SGDLS and CDR2 YYNGEE. The control children had a colonoscopy because IBD was suspected, showed normal endoscopy both macroscopically and histologically, and did not receive an IBD diagnosis during the next year. Blood was sampled at the same time as the colonoscopy. The Wizard kit (Promega) was used to extract genomic DNA from the blood and intestinal samples. As concerns this clone: No antigen is known for it. Nothing much larger sits one base from this clone, and base qualities are not available.

This receptor was obtained from a boy aged 5-17 years who was a control in a study of pediatric ulcerative colitis. This receptor chain uses TRBV9 and TRBJ2-3; there is no confident call for the D gene. Sequencing was carried out using blood. The encoded CDR3 is CASSETDTQYF. The bases are TGTGCCAGCAGCGAAACAGATACGCAGTATTTT.